Listed below are T cell receptor beta chains from one sample, sequenced in a study of blood T cell repertoires in COVID-19. Here immunoSEQ multiplex PCR was the method, and the copy in TCRdb shows in-frame clones only, minus some. The table has about 160,000 clones, approximately 85% seen once. Sequencing was carried out using peripheral blood. The origin of the receptors is a woman in her fifties or sixties with COVID-19, enrolled during active disease. Each CDR3 is given with its conserved first and last residue. The order of the fields is V gene, clone size, J gene, D gene, CDR3 protein, CDR3 DNA. D genes are given only for firm matches. Size values are once, few and many counts, or a class for expanded clones, and some rows have none.

v_gene: TRBV6-5
abundance: -
j_gene: TRBJ1-6
d_gene: -
CDR3aa: CASSYEAKNSPLHF
CDR3nt: TGTGCCAGCAGTTACGAGGCCAAGAATTCACCCCTCCACTTT

v_gene: TRBV6-2/TRBV6-3
abundance: once
j_gene: TRBJ1-2
d_gene: -
CDR3aa: CASSYRGQLNGYTF
CDR3nt: TGTGCCAGCAGTTACCGTGGACAACTGAATGGCTACACCTTC

v_gene: TRBV11-3
abundance: -
j_gene: TRBJ2-7
d_gene: TRBD2
CDR3aa: CASSPSGGLAGLYEQYF
CDR3nt: TGTGCCAGCAGCCCTAGTGGGGGACTAGCGGGGCTCTACGAGCAGTACTTC

v_gene: TRBV24-1
abundance: -
j_gene: TRBJ2-3
d_gene: -
CDR3aa: CATSDPGRSTDTQYF
CDR3nt: TGTGCCACCAGTGACCCAGGCAGGAGCACAGATACGCAGTATTTT

v_gene: TRBV19
abundance: few
j_gene: TRBJ2-2
d_gene: TRBD2
CDR3aa: CASDAGTSGGINTGELFF
CDR3nt: TGTGCCAGTGATGCCGGGACTAGCGGGGGTATCAACACCGGGGAGCTGTTTTTT

v_gene: TRBV10-2
abundance: -
j_gene: TRBJ2-3
d_gene: TRBD2
CDR3aa: CASSQIAGPRGDTQYF
CDR3nt: TGCGCCAGCAGTCAAATAGCGGGGCCACGAGGGGATACGCAGTATTTT

v_gene: TRBV6-2/TRBV6-3
abundance: -
j_gene: TRBJ1-4
d_gene: -
CDR3aa: CASSPQGESEKLFF
CDR3nt: TGTGCCAGCAGCCCACAGGGCGAGAGTGAAAAACTGTTTTTT

v_gene: TRBV6-2/TRBV6-3
abundance: -
j_gene: TRBJ2-1
d_gene: TRBD1
CDR3aa: CASSYLHTGGPYNEQFF
CDR3nt: TGTGCCAGCAGTTACTTACACACAGGGGGACCCTACAATGAGCAGTTCTTC

v_gene: TRBV19
abundance: -
j_gene: TRBJ1-1
d_gene: -
CDR3aa: CASSIGARGNTEAFF
CDR3nt: TGTGCCAGTAGTATAGGGGCCAGGGGGAACACTGAAGCTTTCTTT

v_gene: TRBV7-9
abundance: few
j_gene: TRBJ2-7
d_gene: -
CDR3aa: CASSLRDAPWEQYF
CDR3nt: TGTGCCAGCAGCTTGCGGGACGCCCCTTGGGAGCAGTACTTC

v_gene: TRBV29-1
abundance: -
j_gene: TRBJ2-1
d_gene: TRBD2
CDR3aa: CSVEHGGAPGEQFF
CDR3nt: TGCAGCGTTGAACACGGGGGGGCCCCGGGTGAGCAGTTCTTC

v_gene: TRBV27
abundance: -
j_gene: TRBJ2-7
d_gene: TRBD2
CDR3aa: CASSSPGLAGGRYF
CDR3nt: TGTGCCAGCAGTTCTCCGGGACTAGCGGGGGGGCGGTACTTC

v_gene: TRBV7-2
abundance: -
j_gene: TRBJ2-2
d_gene: -
CDR3aa: CASSSSGWTGELFF
CDR3nt: TGTGCCAGCAGCTCCAGCGGTTGGACCGGGGAGCTGTTTTTT

v_gene: TRBV5-6
abundance: -
j_gene: TRBJ1-6
d_gene: -
CDR3aa: CASSRLLSGSPLHF
CDR3nt: TGTGCCAGCAGCCGACTCTTATCAGGGTCACCCCTCCACTTT

v_gene: TRBV4-1
abundance: -
j_gene: TRBJ2-1
d_gene: TRBD2
CDR3aa: CASSQEAFTSGGNNEQFF
CDR3nt: TGCGCCAGCAGCCAAGAGGCGTTCACTAGCGGGGGGAACAATGAGCAGTTCTTC

v_gene: TRBV28
abundance: -
j_gene: TRBJ1-3
d_gene: TRBD1
CDR3aa: CASIEDRAHRRSGNTIYF
CDR3nt: TGTGCCAGCATCGAAGACAGGGCGCACAGACGCTCTGGAAACACCATATATTTT

v_gene: TRBV7-9
abundance: -
j_gene: TRBJ2-4
d_gene: -
CDR3aa: CASSSTTNIQYF
CDR3nt: TGTGCCAGCAGCTCCACAACAAACATTCAGTACTTC

v_gene: TRBV3-1/TRBV3-2
abundance: -
j_gene: TRBJ2-1
d_gene: -
CDR3aa: CASSQGLSSYNEQFF
CDR3nt: TGTGCCAGCAGCCAAGGACTAAGCTCCTACAATGAGCAGTTCTTC

v_gene: TRBV11-2
abundance: -
j_gene: TRBJ2-5
d_gene: -
CDR3aa: CASSLGGEVQETQYF
CDR3nt: TGTGCCAGCAGCTTAGGTGGCGAGGTTCAAGAGACCCAGTACTTC

v_gene: TRBV11-2
abundance: -
j_gene: TRBJ2-5
d_gene: TRBD1
CDR3aa: CASSQVVQGARETQYF
CDR3nt: TGTGCCAGCAGCCAAGTCGTACAGGGGGCGAGGGAGACCCAGTACTTC

v_gene: TRBV7-9
abundance: once
j_gene: TRBJ2-2
d_gene: TRBD1
CDR3aa: CASSPDRGSGGELFF
CDR3nt: TGTGCCAGCAGCCCCGACAGGGGGTCGGGCGGGGAGCTGTTTTTT

v_gene: TRBV19
abundance: -
j_gene: TRBJ2-2
d_gene: TRBD2
CDR3aa: CASSKGAGVSGELFF
CDR3nt: TGTGCCAGTAGTAAGGGAGCGGGGGTCAGCGGGGAGCTGTTTTTT

v_gene: TRBV7-2
abundance: once
j_gene: TRBJ2-7
d_gene: -
CDR3aa: CASSLLAGEGEQYF
CDR3nt: TGTGCCAGCAGCTTACTTGCAGGGGAGGGCGAGCAGTACTTC

v_gene: TRBV2
abundance: once
j_gene: TRBJ2-3
d_gene: TRBD2
CDR3aa: CASLPGLATDTQYF
CDR3nt: TGTGCCAGTCTCCCGGGACTAGCTACAGATACGCAGTATTTT

v_gene: TRBV11-2
abundance: -
j_gene: TRBJ2-3
d_gene: TRBD2
CDR3aa: CASSEREYPPSTDTQYF
CDR3nt: TGTGCCAGCAGCGAGCGGGAGTACCCCCCTAGCACAGATACGCAGTATTTT

v_gene: TRBV27
abundance: -
j_gene: TRBJ1-1
d_gene: TRBD1
CDR3aa: CASSLSTAGGPPAAFF
CDR3nt: TGTGCCAGCAGTTTATCTACGGCAGGGGGGCCTCCCGCGGCTTTCTTT

v_gene: TRBV7-2
abundance: -
j_gene: TRBJ2-5
d_gene: -
CDR3aa: CASSLGWGDQETQYF
CDR3nt: TGTGCCAGCAGCTTAGGGTGGGGGGACCAAGAGACCCAGTACTTC

v_gene: TRBV7-3
abundance: -
j_gene: TRBJ2-1
d_gene: -
CDR3aa: CASSLTGGLGEQFF
CDR3nt: TGTGCCAGCAGCTTAACAGGGGGTTTAGGTGAGCAGTTCTTC

v_gene: TRBV6-2/TRBV6-3
abundance: -
j_gene: TRBJ2-2
d_gene: TRBD2
CDR3aa: CASSYSSLAGGPNTGELFF
CDR3nt: TGTGCCAGCAGTTACTCGAGTCTAGCGGGGGGGCCAAACACCGGGGAGCTGTTTTTT

v_gene: TRBV7-3
abundance: -
j_gene: TRBJ2-2
d_gene: TRBD2
CDR3aa: CASSPQGLAVTGELFF
CDR3nt: TGTGCCAGCAGCCCTCAGGGACTAGCGGTCACCGGGGAGCTGTTTTTT

v_gene: TRBV6-5
abundance: once
j_gene: TRBJ2-6
d_gene: -
CDR3aa: CAVTGRDSGANVLTF
CDR3nt: TGTGCCGTTACCGGGCGGGACTCTGGGGCCAACGTCCTGACTTTC

v_gene: TRBV7-8
abundance: -
j_gene: TRBJ2-3
d_gene: -
CDR3aa: CASSLVPGVGTDTQYF
CDR3nt: TGTGCCAGCAGCTTAGTTCCAGGGGTGGGCACAGATACGCAGTATTTT

v_gene: TRBV15
abundance: -
j_gene: TRBJ2-1
d_gene: -
CDR3aa: CATSRDFGEQFF
CDR3nt: TGTGCCACCAGCAGAGATTTCGGTGAGCAGTTCTTC

v_gene: TRBV5-6
abundance: many
j_gene: TRBJ1-2
d_gene: -
CDR3aa: CASSLRGYGYTF
CDR3nt: TGTGCCAGCAGCTTGCGGGGTTATGGCTACACCTTC